This entry describes one TCR beta chain. The sample is drawn from a study of blood T cell repertoires in COVID-19. Study overall: COVID-19 samples collected from the United States, Italy and Spain covered acute and convalescent phases. From T cells, B-cell-depleted T cells, or PBMCs came the material, which was cDNA or gDNA.

As handled by the study authors: From reference gene primer amplification, estimates of nucleated cell counts were derived. Assay: immunoSEQ multiplex PCR; the TCRdb copy retains only in-frame clones and omits some. That table supplies the V and J calls and clone size; D and trimming were determined from the DNA. The sample has 130,000 to 150,000 clones; 88% are singletons. The CDR3 is 13 amino acids. Germline-derived CDR1 and CDR2 are MNHEY and SVGAGI. The trim removed 4 bases at V and 3 bases at J, leaving 1 base unmatched. The specimen sequenced was peripheral blood. This chain joins TRBV6-5 and TRBJ1-2; 8 nucleotides line up with TRBD1. This TCR was recovered from a human donor in a cohort sampled during active COVID-19. The CDR3 reads CASSSTGDYGYTF. The CDR3 DNA is TGTGCCAGCAGTTCGACAGGGGACTATGGCTACACCTTC.